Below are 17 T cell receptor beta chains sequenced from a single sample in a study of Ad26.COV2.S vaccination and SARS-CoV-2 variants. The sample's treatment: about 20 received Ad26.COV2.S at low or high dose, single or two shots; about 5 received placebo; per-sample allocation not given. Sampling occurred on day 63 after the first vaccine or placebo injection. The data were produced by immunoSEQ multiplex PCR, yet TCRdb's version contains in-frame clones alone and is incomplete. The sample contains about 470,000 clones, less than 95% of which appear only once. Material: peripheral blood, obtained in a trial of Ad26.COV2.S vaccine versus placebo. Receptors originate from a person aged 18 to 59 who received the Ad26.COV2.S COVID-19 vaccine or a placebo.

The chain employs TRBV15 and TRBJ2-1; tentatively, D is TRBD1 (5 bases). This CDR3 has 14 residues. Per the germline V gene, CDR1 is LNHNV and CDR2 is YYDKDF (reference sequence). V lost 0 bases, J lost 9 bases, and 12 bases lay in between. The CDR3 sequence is CATSRDLTAPEQFF. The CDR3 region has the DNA TGTGCCACCAGCAGAGATCTGACAGCCCCTGAGCAGTTCTTC.

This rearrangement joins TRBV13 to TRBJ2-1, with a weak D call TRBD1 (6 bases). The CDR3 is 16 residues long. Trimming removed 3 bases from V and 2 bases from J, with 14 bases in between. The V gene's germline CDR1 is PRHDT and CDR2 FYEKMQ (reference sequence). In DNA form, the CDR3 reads TGTGCCAGCAGCTTGGGAGTTGGGGACACCTACAATGAGCAGTTCTTC. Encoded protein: CASSLGVGDTYNEQFF. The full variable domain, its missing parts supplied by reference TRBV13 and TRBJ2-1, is AAGVIQSPRHLIKEKRETATLKCYPIPRHDTVYWYQQGPGQDPQFLISFYEKMQSDKGSIPDRFSAQQFSDYHSELNMSSLELGDSALYFCASSLGVGDTYNEQFFGPGTRLTVL.

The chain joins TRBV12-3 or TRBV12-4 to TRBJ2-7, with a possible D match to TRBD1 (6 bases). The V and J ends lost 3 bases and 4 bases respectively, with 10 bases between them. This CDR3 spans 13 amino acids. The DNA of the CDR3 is TGTGCCAGCAGTTTGTGGCAGGGGTACGAGCAGTACTTC. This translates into CASSLWQGYEQYF.

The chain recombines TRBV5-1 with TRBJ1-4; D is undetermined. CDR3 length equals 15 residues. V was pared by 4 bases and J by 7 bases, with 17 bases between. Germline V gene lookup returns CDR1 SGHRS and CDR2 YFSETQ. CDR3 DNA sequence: TGCGCCAGCAGCCCTGAAGCGTATAGAGGTGAAAAACTGTTTTTT. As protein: CASSPEAYRGEKLFF.

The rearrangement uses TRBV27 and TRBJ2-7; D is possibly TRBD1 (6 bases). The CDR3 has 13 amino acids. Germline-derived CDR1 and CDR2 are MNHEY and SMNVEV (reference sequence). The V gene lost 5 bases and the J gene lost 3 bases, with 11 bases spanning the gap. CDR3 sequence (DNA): TGTGCCAGCAGTAAACAGGGATTCTACGAGCAGTACTTC. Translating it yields CASSKQGFYEQYF.

The CDR3 sequence is CASRRGQGNQPQHF. CDR3 DNA: TGTGCCAGCAGACGGGGACAGGGGAATCAGCCCCAGCATTTT. The rearrangement uses TRBV15 and TRBJ1-5, with 10 bases fitting TRBD1. From germline, CDR1 is LNHNV and CDR2 YYDKDF (reference sequence). Trimming removed 10 bases from V and 4 bases from J; junction bases left unmatched: 7. This CDR3 spans 14 amino acids.

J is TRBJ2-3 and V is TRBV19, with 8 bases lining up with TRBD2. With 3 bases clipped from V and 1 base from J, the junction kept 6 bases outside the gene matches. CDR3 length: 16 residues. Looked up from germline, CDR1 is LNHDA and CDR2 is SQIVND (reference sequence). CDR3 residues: CASSMQGTRGTDTQYF. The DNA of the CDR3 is TGTGCCAGTAGTATGCAGGGGACTAGGGGCACAGATACGCAGTATTTT.

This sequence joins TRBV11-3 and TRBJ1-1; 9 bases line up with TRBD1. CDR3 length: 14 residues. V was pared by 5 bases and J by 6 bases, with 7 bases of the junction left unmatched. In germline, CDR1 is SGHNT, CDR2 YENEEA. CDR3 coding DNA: TGTGCCAGCAGCATCGGGACAGGGCACGCTGAAGCTTTCTTT. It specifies CASSIGTGHAEAFF.

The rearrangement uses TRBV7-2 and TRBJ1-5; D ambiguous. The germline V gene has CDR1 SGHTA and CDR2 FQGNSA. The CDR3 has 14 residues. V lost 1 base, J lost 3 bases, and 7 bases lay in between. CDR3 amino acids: CASSLGMNNQPQHF. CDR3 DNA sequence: TGTGCCAGCAGCTTAGGGATGAACAATCAGCCCCAGCATTTT.

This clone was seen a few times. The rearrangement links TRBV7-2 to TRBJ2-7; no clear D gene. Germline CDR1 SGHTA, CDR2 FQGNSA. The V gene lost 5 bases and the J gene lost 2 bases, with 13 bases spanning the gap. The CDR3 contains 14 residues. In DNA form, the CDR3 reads TGTGCCAGCAGCAAGGTCTCAGGAACCTACGAGCAGTACTTC. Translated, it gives CASSKVSGTYEQYF.

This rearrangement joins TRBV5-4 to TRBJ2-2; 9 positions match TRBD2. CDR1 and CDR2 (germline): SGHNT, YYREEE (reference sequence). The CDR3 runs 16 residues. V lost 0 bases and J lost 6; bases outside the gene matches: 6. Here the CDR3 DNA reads TGTGCCAGCAGCTTGGGGTTTAGCGGGAGATCCGGGGAGCTGTTTTTT. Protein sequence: CASSLGFSGRSGELFF. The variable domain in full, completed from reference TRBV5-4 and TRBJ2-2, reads ETGVTQSPTHLIKTRGQQVTLRCSSQSGHNTVSWYQQALGQGPQFIFQYYREEENGRGNFPPRFSGLQFPNYSSELNVNALELDDSALYLCASSLGFSGRSGELFFGEGSRLTVL.

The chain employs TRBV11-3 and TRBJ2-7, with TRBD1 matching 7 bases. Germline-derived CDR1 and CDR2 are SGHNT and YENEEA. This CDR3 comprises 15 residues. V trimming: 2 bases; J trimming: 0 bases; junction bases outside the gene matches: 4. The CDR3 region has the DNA TGTGCCAGCAGCTTAAGACAGGGCAGCTCCTACGAGCAGTACTTC. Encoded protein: CASSLRQGSSYEQYF.

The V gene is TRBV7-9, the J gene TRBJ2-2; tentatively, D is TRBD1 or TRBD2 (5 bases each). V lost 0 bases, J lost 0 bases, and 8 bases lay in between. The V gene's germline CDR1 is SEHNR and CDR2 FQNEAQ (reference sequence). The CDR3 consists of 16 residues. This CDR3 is CASSLAGTANTGELFF. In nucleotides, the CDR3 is TGTGCCAGCAGCTTAGCAGGGACCGCGAACACCGGGGAGCTGTTTTTT.

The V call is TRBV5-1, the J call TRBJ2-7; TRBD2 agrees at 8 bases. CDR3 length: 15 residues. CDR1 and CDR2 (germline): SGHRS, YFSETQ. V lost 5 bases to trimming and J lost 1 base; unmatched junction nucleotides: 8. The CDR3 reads CASSPFTGGSYEQYF. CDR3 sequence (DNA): TGCGCCAGCAGTCCCTTCACGGGAGGGTCCTACGAGCAGTACTTC.

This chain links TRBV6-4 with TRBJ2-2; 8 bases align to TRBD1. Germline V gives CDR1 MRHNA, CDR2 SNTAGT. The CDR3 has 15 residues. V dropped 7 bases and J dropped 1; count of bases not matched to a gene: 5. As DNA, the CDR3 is TGTGCCAGCAACCCCGGGACAGGGAACACCGGGGAGCTGTTTTTT. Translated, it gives CASNPGTGNTGELFF.

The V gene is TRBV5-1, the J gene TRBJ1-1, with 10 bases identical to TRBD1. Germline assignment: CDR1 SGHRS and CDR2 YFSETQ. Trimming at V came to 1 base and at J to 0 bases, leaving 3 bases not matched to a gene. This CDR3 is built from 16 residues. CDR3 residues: CASSLRTGGMNTEAFF. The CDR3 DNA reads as TGCGCCAGCAGCTTGAGGACAGGGGGGATGAACACTGAAGCTTTCTTT.

The DNA of the CDR3 is TGTGCCAGCTGCTACAGCCCCTACGAGCAGTACTTC. Residues: CASCYSPYEQYF. The chain combines TRBV28 with TRBJ2-7; D is uncertain. The V end lost 8 bases, the J end lost 2 bases, and 10 bases lay between the germline ends. Germline V gene sequence: CDR1 MDHEN, CDR2 SYDVKM. The CDR3 is 12 residues long.